A single sample gave rise to the 27 T cell receptor beta chains below, sequenced in a study of cytomegalovirus exposure and HLA in healthy donors. The PCR had 60 Vbeta and 13 Jbeta primers. Method: immunoSEQ multiplex PCR; TCRdb's copy keeps in-frame clones and lacks some. Recorded for this sample: 70,000 to 80,000 clones. Sequenced input: PBMCs. The receptors derive from a man between 35 and 55 years old in good health and CMV-seronegative.

V usage is TRBV5-4 and J usage is TRBJ1-3; the D gene is possibly TRBD1 (5 bases). CDR1 and CDR2 (germline): SGHNT, YYREEE (reference sequence). Trimming removed 0 bases from V and 2 bases from J, with 12 bases in between. The CDR3 is made up of 16 amino acids. CDR3 DNA: TGTGCCAGCAGCTTGGGGGGCACTACTCCTGGAAACACCATATATTTT. Amino acids: CASSLGGTTPGNTIYF.

Notes on this clone: Germline and junction disagree at one end, which may indicate a read error. This chain connects TRBV7-2 to TRBJ2-7, with D possibly TRBD1 on 5 matching bases. The CDR3 covers 15 residues. The germline V gene encodes CDR1 SGHTA and CDR2 FQGNSA. In DNA, the CDR3 is TGCGCCAGCAGCCCAGGGAATCCCTGGGCCTACGAGCAGTACTTC. The encoded protein is CASSPGNPWAYEQYF.

This rearrangement joins TRBV4-1 to TRBJ1-5, with D possibly matching TRBD1 (6 bases). CDR1 and CDR2 from the germline V gene are MGHRA and YSYEKL. Trimming took off 1 base at V and 6 bases at J, with 13 bases between the two ends. The CDR3 sequence is 15 residues long. CDR3 sequence reads: CASSQVEQGIQPQHF. In DNA form, the CDR3 reads TGCGCCAGCAGCCAAGTGGAACAGGGCATTCAGCCCCAGCATTTT.

The chain joins TRBV4-2 to TRBJ1-1; TRBD1 matches at 7 bases. Losses at the gene ends were 1 base for V and 1 base for J; bases not matched to a gene: 0. This CDR3 contains 14 residues. CDR1 and CDR2 (germline): LGHNA, YNFKEQ. The CDR3 sequence: CASSQAGGNTEAFF. The CDR3 nucleotides are TGTGCCAGCAGCCAAGCAGGGGGGAACACTGAAGCTTTCTTT.

This rearrangement joins TRBV18 to TRBJ2-6, with 9 bases identical to TRBD1. Germline CDR1 and CDR2: KGHSH and LQKENI. Trimming at V came to 5 bases and at J to 1 base, leaving 9 bases not matched to a gene. The CDR3 runs 18 residues. The CDR3 sequence is CASSSTGGQGSGANVLTF. The CDR3 DNA sequence: TGTGCCAGCTCATCTACAGGAGGACAGGGGTCTGGGGCCAACGTCCTGACTTTC.

The chain recombines TRBV10-3 with TRBJ1-1; no definite D call. The germline CDR1 and CDR2 sequences are ENHRY and SYGVKD. The CDR3 is 12 amino acids. The V gene lost 7 bases and the J gene lost 3 bases, with 9 bases spanning the gap. The CDR3 nucleotides read TGTGCCATCACGGGGATAGACACTGAAGCTTTCTTT. Translating it yields CAITGIDTEAFF.

The chain combines TRBV5-1 with TRBJ2-2; the D gene is possibly TRBD2 (6 bases). CDR1 and CDR2 from the germline V gene are SGHRS and YFSETQ. CDR3 length: 16 residues. V lost 0 bases to trimming and J lost 5 bases, with 14 bases between them. The DNA for the CDR3 is TGCGCCAGCAGCTTGGGGCGGAGGGGATTAACCGGGGAGCTGTTTTTT. Protein: CASSLGRRGLTGELFF.

J is TRBJ2-7 and V is TRBV6-5; D gene uncertain. This CDR3 has 14 residues. CDR1 and CDR2 (germline): MNHEY, SVGAGI. V lost 6 bases to trimming and J lost 3 bases, with 15 bases between them. CDR3 region: CASSPGGNNYEQYF. The CDR3 DNA reads as TGTGCCAGCAGCCCTGGCGGCAACAACTACGAGCAGTACTTC.

The CDR3: CAIYNSSGANVLTF. The DNA for the CDR3 is TGTGCCATCTATAACAGCTCTGGGGCCAACGTCCTGACTTTC. J is TRBJ2-6 and V is TRBV10-3; D remains unclear. Germline assignment: CDR1 ENHRY and CDR2 SYGVKD. This CDR3 region has 14 residues. V lost 8 bases, J lost 0 bases, and 8 bases lay in between.

The rearrangement uses TRBV30 and TRBJ1-1; 7 bases map to TRBD1. Germline trimming cut 4 bases from V and 5 bases from J; bases unmatched to any gene: 10. Looked up from germline, CDR1 is GTSNPN and CDR2 is SVGIG (reference sequence). The CDR3 spans 14 residues. DNA for the CDR3: TGTGCCTGGACTAACGGAGGGGGCAGGACTGAAGCTTTCTTT. It yields the protein CAWTNGGGRTEAFF.

This chain joins TRBV18 and TRBJ2-1; D unclear. Germline V gene sequence: CDR1 KGHSH, CDR2 LQKENI. The ends were cut back, 4 bases at V and 7 bases at J, with 8 bases in the middle. This CDR3 has 12 residues. In DNA form, the CDR3 reads TGTGCCAGCTCACTAGGAGATAATGAGCAGTTCTTC. Translating it yields CASSLGDNEQFF.

The rearrangement links TRBV30 to TRBJ2-3; TRBD2 is a possible D gene (5 bases). The CDR3 has 16 residues. Deletions cut 4 bases from V and 1 base from J, with 18 bases between. Germline V CDR1 and CDR2: GTSNPN, SVGIG (reference sequence). CDR3 loop: CAWTRTWGEGTDTQYF. Here the CDR3 DNA reads TGTGCCTGGACTCGTACATGGGGAGAGGGCACAGATACGCAGTATTTT.

The V and J genes are TRBV15 and TRBJ2-5, with 9 bases that match TRBD1. V was clipped by 5 bases and J by 5 bases; unmatched bases: 12. The CDR3 spans 16 residues. Germline CDR1 reads LNHNV; CDR2 reads YYDKDF (reference sequence). This CDR3 reads CATSRISGTGKETQYF. CDR3 nucleotides: TGTGCCACCAGCCGAATTTCCGGGACAGGGAAGGAGACCCAGTACTTC.

CDR3 loop: CASSPIAGGGTDTQYF. CDR3 nucleotide sequence: TGTGCCAGTAGTCCGATAGCGGGGGGCGGCACAGATACGCAGTATTTT. The chain combines TRBV19 with TRBJ2-3; 10 nucleotides align to TRBD2. The CDR3 runs to 16 residues. J lost 1 base, V lost 5 bases, and 6 bases had no gene match. Germline V gene data show CDR1 as LNHDA and CDR2 as SQIVND (reference sequence).

As to this clone: Different DNA sequences within this sample yield the same CDR3. The chain couples TRBV4-1 to TRBJ1-5, with D possibly being TRBD1 (5 bases). The ends were cut back, 1 base at V and 4 bases at J, with 11 bases in the middle. This CDR3 spans 15 amino acids. Germline values: CDR1 MGHRA, CDR2 YSYEKL. The CDR3 protein is CASSQVGDSNQPQHF. DNA for the CDR3: TGCGCCAGCAGCCAAGTGGGTGACAGTAATCAGCCCCAGCATTTT.

This rearrangement joins TRBV19 to TRBJ2-7; TRBD2 is a possible D gene (5 bases). Trimming stripped 4 bases from V and 5 bases from J, with 15 bases between. The CDR3 is 14 amino acids. The germline V gene encodes CDR1 LNHDA and CDR2 SQIVND (reference sequence). The CDR3 DNA reads as TGTGCCAGTAGTACGGAGCGGACCTTTGACGAGCAGTACTTC. Translating it yields CASSTERTFDEQYF.

This chain joins TRBV6-6 and TRBJ2-5; a weak D match, TRBD2 (5 bases). Germline V gene lookup returns CDR1 MNHNY and CDR2 SVGAGI (reference sequence). This CDR3 has 15 amino acids. Deletions cut 7 bases from V and 5 bases from J, with 20 bases between. CDR3 region: CASKGVAARRETQYF. The CDR3 coding sequence is TGTGCCAGCAAGGGAGTGGCGGCGAGACGGGAGACCCAGTACTTC.

This chain uses TRBV6-4 with TRBJ2-3; TRBD2 matches at 7 bases. CDR1 and CDR2 from the germline V gene are MRHNA and SNTAGT. This CDR3 spans 15 amino acids. The junction had 6 bases not matched to a gene; V was cut back by 4 bases and J by 2 bases. The CDR3 nucleotides read TGTGCCAGCAGTGTAGGTCTAGCGGTCACAGATACGCAGTATTTT. Encoded protein: CASSVGLAVTDTQYF.

The gene calls are TRBV5-1 and TRBJ2-7; weak D call: TRBD2 (6 bases). CDR3 length: 14 amino acids. Deletions cut 2 bases from V and 0 bases from J, with 9 bases between. Germline CDR1 is SGHRS and CDR2 is YFSETQ. CDR3 sequence reads: CASSFPTSSYEQYF. CDR3 bases: TGCGCCAGCAGCTTCCCGACTAGCTCCTACGAGCAGTACTTC.

The chain joins TRBV6-5 to TRBJ2-5; tentative D call: TRBD2 (6 bases). V was clipped by 0 bases and J by 4 bases, with 15 bases between them. Germline lookup yields CDR1 MNHEY and CDR2 SVGAGI. The CDR3 contains 16 residues. DNA for the CDR3: TGTGCCAGCAGTTACTCGAATCAGCCCGGGGGAGAGACCCAGTACTTC. Amino acid sequence: CASSYSNQPGGETQYF.

This clone is called medium-sized based on its frequency. The chain recombines TRBV7-9 with TRBJ2-1; 8 nucleotides agree with TRBD2. J was trimmed by 5 bases and V by 5 bases; bases with no gene match: 8. Germline CDR1 and CDR2: SEHNR and FQNEAQ (reference sequence). The CDR3 is 15 amino acids. The CDR3 spells CASSRHGGANNEQFF. In nucleotides, the CDR3 is TGTGCCAGCAGCCGTCACGGGGGGGCCAACAATGAGCAGTTCTTC.

For this clone: The sample holds other DNA sequences that translate to the same CDR3. V is TRBV25-1 and J is TRBJ1-4; TRBD1 is a possible D gene (5 bases). The CDR3 sequence is 14 residues long. Looked up from germline, CDR1 is MGHDK and CDR2 is SYGVNS. V gave up 8 bases and J gave up 4 bases, with 14 bases separating them. CDR3 sequence (DNA): TGTGCCAGCGGGGGGGGGTTGAGTAATGAAAAACTGTTTTTT. Translating it yields CASGGGLSNEKLFF.

V gene TRBV19 combines with J gene TRBJ1-4, with D possibly matching TRBD1 (6 bases). V was trimmed by 5 bases and J by 2 bases, leaving 9 bases between them. In germline, CDR1 is LNHDA, CDR2 SQIVND (reference sequence). CDR3 size: 14 residues. This CDR3 reads CASSHTGTNEKLFF. The CDR3 nucleotides read TGTGCCAGTAGTCATACAGGGACTAATGAAAAACTGTTTTTT.

CDR3 DNA: TGTGCCAGCAGACAAGACCCAGGGGGCGCTTACGGCTACACCTTC. Translating gives CASRQDPGGAYGYTF. The rearrangement joins TRBV2 to TRBJ1-2, with 8 bases lining up with TRBD1. Trimming at V came to 6 bases and at J to 8 bases, leaving 14 bases not matched to a gene. Germline V gene lookup returns CDR1 SNHLY and CDR2 FYNNEI. The CDR3 totals 15 residues.

The V call is TRBV9, the J call TRBJ1-1; D is uncertain. Per germline, CDR1 SGDLS and CDR2 YYNGEE. The CDR3 has 15 residues. V was cut by 0 bases and J by 6 bases, with 15 bases left in between. CDR3 loop: CASSVDSRRGAEAFF. The CDR3 bases are TGTGCCAGCAGCGTAGACTCCCGTCGGGGTGCTGAAGCTTTCTTT.

This chain links TRBV18 with TRBJ2-1, with TRBD2 matching 7 bases. J was trimmed by 2 bases and V by 8 bases; bases with no gene match: 6. The CDR3 sequence is 14 residues long. Germline CDR1 and CDR2: KGHSH and LQKENI. This CDR3 reads CASAVTSPYNEQFF. The CDR3 DNA follows: TGTGCCAGCGCTGTGACTAGCCCCTACAATGAGCAGTTCTTC.

The rearrangement joins TRBV6-1 to TRBJ1-5; D is ambiguous. Trimming removed 6 bases from V and 6 bases from J, with 12 bases in between. This CDR3 has 13 residues. The germline gives CDR1 MNHNS, CDR2 SASEGT. CDR3 nucleotide sequence: TGTGCCAGCAGATCCCTCCGGGGTCAGCCCCAGCATTTT. Translation: CASRSLRGQPQHF.